This T cell receptor beta chain is drawn from a study of human T cells and chemical hapten exposure (dated by TCRdb to the early 2020s). In the study overall: Libraries were pooled for sequencing, and per-sample TCR yields varied mainly because of small differences in library volumes within the pool. For every blood RNA sample, sequencing covered both the TCR alpha and TCR beta chains. The study tracked peripheral blood TCR repertoire changes in vivo during primary and secondary sensitization to the hapten diphenylcyclopropenone (DPC) in alopecia patients. Broader findings and caveats from the paper: After repeated subsampling, changes were observed in the strength of the expansion versus patch-test correlation and in the threshold at which the correlation became significant. No change with DPC sensitization was found in the number of TCRs above 1 in 1000 frequency, and no evidence of global repertoire structure alterations was found.

Receptor libraries were prepared by RACE. Sequencing was performed on a NextSeq 500. Library preparation attached unique molecular identifiers to individual cDNA molecules for quantitative, reproducible TCR counting. From the authors' description of their analysis: A median of roughly 98,000 TCRs per sample was observed, with a range of about 20,000 to 750,000. The Decombinator software suite was used to annotate the V, J and CDR3 of the TCR reads. For PS versus PT1 abundance plots, all samples were subsampled to the same number of TCRs (28,000). TCRs were defined as expanded if absent before sensitization and observed at least eight times at the 2-week time point. TCRdb reanalyzed the raw reads on its own, using fastp at Q25 for trimming and MiXCR for clone calling, and kept in-frame beta chains. Duplicate CDR3 protein sequences are folded into a single record with the most common DNA and genes. These V and J calls derive from TCRdb rather than the authors' analysis. This sample is represented by around 47,000 distinct CDR3 sequences; about 3.7% of them were singletons. The biggest ten clones account for roughly 5.9% of the sample.

Interpreted using the paper, the time point label stands for: healthy volunteer bleed at 6 weeks. Total RNA was isolated from unfractionated whole blood collected in Tempus Blood RNA tubes. Roughly 5 healthy volunteers served as TCR sequencing controls and were bled at day 0, 2 weeks and 6 weeks. With respect to this clonotype: There is no known antigen for this receptor. With a much larger clone just one base away, this may be a read error.

Sequences were obtained from whole blood. This sequence originates from a human donor in good health. Some clones in this sample may be carry-over from other donors' samples.

The DNA reads as follows: TGTGCCGCCAGGGGGGATCTCACTGGCTACACCTTC. Its translation is CAARGDLTGYTF. The receptor chain draws on TRBV2 and TRBJ1-2; 7 central bases correspond to TRBD1. CDR3 length: 12 amino acids, cysteine to phenylalanine. Only the CDR3 part of the read is kept: 36 bases, read in frame from the first base. Sequences SNHLY (CDR1) and FYNNEI (CDR2) are obtained from the germline V gene. V is cut back by 11 bases and J by 7 bases, with 10 bases in the junction unmatched.